The rows below give T cell receptor beta chains drawn from one sample of a study of CD8 T cells in Susac syndrome. MiXCR, run by TCRdb on the immunoSEQ multiplex PCR reads, gives a single entry per CDR3 protein. This sample has around 280,000 distinct CDR3 sequences, with approximately 85% found just once. Sequenced sample: CD8+ T cells from PBMCs. All receptors come from a human donor with multiple sclerosis. Both conserved end residues are part of each CDR3. The order of the fields is V gene, D gene, J gene, CDR3 protein. The D gene is left open where the match is weak.

V: TRBV27; D: -; J: TRBJ1-1; CDR3: CASRPGRATEAFF
V: TRBV7-3; D: TRBD1; J: TRBJ2-1; CDR3: CASSYPGTGYNEQFF
V: TRBV5-1; D: TRBD2; J: TRBJ2-5; CDR3: CASSLTPPLAGDETQYF
V: TRBV29-1; D: TRBD2; J: TRBJ2-7; CDR3: CSVDMGLDYEQYF
V: TRBV27; D: -; J: TRBJ1-5; CDR3: CASSLSATASQPQHF
V: TRBV27; D: -; J: TRBJ2-1; CDR3: CASSLSTGNDEQFF
V: TRBV11-2; D: -; J: TRBJ2-7; CDR3: CASSLDPGTYEQYF
V: TRBV27; D: TRBD2; J: TRBJ2-2; CDR3: CASRPGRGVTGELFF
V: TRBV24-1; D: -; J: TRBJ2-7; CDR3: CATSDSRTLYEQYF
V: TRBV27; D: TRBD2; J: TRBJ2-2; CDR3: CASSLASGRAGAGELFF
V: TRBV11-2; D: -; J: TRBJ2-2; CDR3: CASSSPWSREYDTGELFF
V: TRBV7-3; D: -; J: TRBJ2-3; CDR3: CASSPVPRSEPGADTQYF
V: TRBV24-1; D: -; J: TRBJ1-5; CDR3: CATSGPGLSQPQHF
V: TRBV28; D: -; J: TRBJ1-2; CDR3: CASRPTGGAPPYGYTF
V: TRBV27; D: TRBD1; J: TRBJ2-1; CDR3: CASSPWTGLSNEQFF
V: TRBV28; D: -; J: TRBJ1-4; CDR3: CASSITETNEKLFF
V: TRBV20-1; D: -; J: TRBJ1-2; CDR3: CSARDTLNYGYTF
V: TRBV12-3/TRBV12-4; D: TRBD1; J: TRBJ2-2; CDR3: CASRLRHPGQRPNTGELFF
V: TRBV27; D: TRBD1; J: TRBJ2-7; CDR3: CASTSIPGTGNYEQYF
V: TRBV10-3; D: -; J: TRBJ2-7; CDR3: CAISEPRTYEQYF
V: TRBV27; D: -; J: TRBJ2-1; CDR3: CASTPGLLNEQFF
V: TRBV9; D: TRBD1; J: TRBJ1-1; CDR3: CASSVRSGGITEAFF
V: TRBV7-9; D: -; J: TRBJ2-1; CDR3: CASSIIEVYNEQFF
V: TRBV28; D: -; J: TRBJ1-3; CDR3: CASSPARSSGNTIYF
V: TRBV5-6; D: TRBD2; J: TRBJ2-5; CDR3: CASSSPGLAQETQYF
V: TRBV27; D: TRBD2; J: TRBJ2-1; CDR3: CASSLGRGIDEQFF
V: TRBV9; D: -; J: TRBJ2-3; CDR3: CASSVSRLAGSTDTQYF
V: TRBV15; D: -; J: TRBJ2-3; CDR3: CATSGTSRPEYF
V: TRBV3-1; D: -; J: TRBJ1-1; CDR3: CASSQGAGQRMNTEAFF
V: TRBV9; D: -; J: TRBJ1-1; CDR3: CASSEQGLNTEAFF
V: TRBV12-3/TRBV12-4; D: -; J: TRBJ1-2; CDR3: CASRQPLRDGYTF
V: TRBV6-1; D: TRBD2; J: TRBJ2-7; CDR3: CASSANGLAGSYEQYF
V: TRBV11-2; D: TRBD2; J: TRBJ2-3; CDR3: CASSHTSGSNWRWADTQYF
V: TRBV27; D: -; J: TRBJ2-1; CDR3: CASRGRTLHGDEQFF
V: TRBV27; D: TRBD2; J: TRBJ2-7; CDR3: CASSFISPTGGPRDEQYF
V: TRBV30; D: TRBD1; J: TRBJ1-2; CDR3: CALDRADYGYTF
V: TRBV7-8; D: TRBD2; J: TRBJ2-3; CDR3: CASSFPTQWEGPWTDTQYF
V: TRBV5-1; D: TRBD1; J: TRBJ1-1; CDR3: CASSSRDRGYMNTEAFF
V: TRBV3-1; D: -; J: TRBJ2-1; CDR3: CATGQLFSSYNEQFF
V: TRBV2; D: -; J: TRBJ1-1; CDR3: CASRTNTEAFF
V: TRBV20-1; D: -; J: TRBJ2-4; CDR3: CSARDNYRSQWGLAKNIQYF
V: TRBV28; D: -; J: TRBJ2-2; CDR3: CASSLKRAGELFF
V: TRBV12-3/TRBV12-4; D: -; J: TRBJ2-5; CDR3: CASSLDEQGPQETQYF
V: TRBV28; D: TRBD2; J: TRBJ2-3; CDR3: CASSPRTSGRVTDTQYF